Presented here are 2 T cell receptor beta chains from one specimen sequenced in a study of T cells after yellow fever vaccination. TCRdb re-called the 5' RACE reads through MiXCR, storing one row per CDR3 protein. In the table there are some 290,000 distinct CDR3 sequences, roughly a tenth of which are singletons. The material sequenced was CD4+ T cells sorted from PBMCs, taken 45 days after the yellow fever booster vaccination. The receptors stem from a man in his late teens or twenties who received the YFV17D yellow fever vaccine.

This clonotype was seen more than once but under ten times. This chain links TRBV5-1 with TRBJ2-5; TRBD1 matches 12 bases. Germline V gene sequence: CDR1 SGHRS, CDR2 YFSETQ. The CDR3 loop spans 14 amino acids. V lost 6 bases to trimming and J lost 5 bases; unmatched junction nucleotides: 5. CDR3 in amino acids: CASTRDRGHETQYF. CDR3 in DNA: TGCGCCAGCACCCGGGACAGGGGGCACGAGACCCAGTACTTC.

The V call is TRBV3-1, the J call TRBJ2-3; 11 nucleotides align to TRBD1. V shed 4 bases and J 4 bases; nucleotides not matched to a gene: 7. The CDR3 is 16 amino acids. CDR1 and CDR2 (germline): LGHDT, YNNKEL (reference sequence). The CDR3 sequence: CASSLRTGGVADTQYF. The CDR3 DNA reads TGTGCCAGCAGCCTCCGGACAGGGGGCGTCGCAGATACGCAGTATTTT.